Sequencing of this T cell receptor (beta chain) was carried out in a study of tumor and adjacent non-tumor tissue in lung cancer. Study summary: Histology: under 15 adenocarcinoma, a couple of squamous cell carcinoma, 1 small cell lung cancer. The patients, approximately 9 men and 5 or 6 women, were roughly 31 to 85 with stage I to III disease.

TCRbeta libraries were built with three rounds of nested PCR, modified from ARM-PCR. TCRdb passed the multiplex PCR reads through MiXCR, listing each CDR3 protein once. In the table there are approximately 53,000 distinct CDR3 sequences, about 70% of which are singletons. This sample's RNA came from whole unsorted tissue. Distant lung tissue was collected more than 3 cm away from the tumor edge. With regard to this clonotype: Germline and junction disagree at one end, which may indicate a read error.

CDR1 and CDR2 (germline): MGHRA, YSYEKL. The CDR3 spans 12 residues. The sequenced sample was distant non-tumor lung tissue. The receptor was derived from a woman aged 55-69 years with non-small cell lung cancer. The rearrangement uses TRBV4-1 and TRBJ1-1; no firm D call. The CDR3 coding sequence is TGCGCCATCAGCACAATGAATACTGAAGCTTTCTTT. Protein sequence: CAISTMNTEAFF.